Below, one T cell receptor beta chain is given with its context. The antigen remains undetermined. The isolated RNA, all of it, was reverse transcribed, so expressed TCRB transcripts were what got sequenced. Profiled with immunoSEQ multiplex PCR; TCRdb holds only in-frame clones, not every one. Altogether around 280,000 clones are present, about 15% being singletons, with the ten largest covering roughly 0.015%. This sample is drawn from a study of beta chain features in type 1 diabetes. Broader study findings: High-TCR-expressing cells could be over-represented by cDNA sequencing. Resolution of whether HLA type affects TCRB rearrangement was not achieved here. Within patients, naive, central memory and Treg TCRB repertoires seemed more similar than within healthy donors. Moderate but significant shortening of TCRB CDR3s was recorded in all four CD4+ subsets from Type 1 diabetes patients.

CD4+ naive, central memory, regulatory and stem cell-like memory cells were sorted via CD45RO/CCR7/CD25/CD127/CD95/CD27. V lost 0 bases and J lost 6; bases outside the gene matches: 5. Germline CDR1 is MNHNS and CDR2 is SASEGT. This CDR3 region has 18 residues. Sequencing was carried out using naive CD4+ T cells from blood. The clonotype was recovered from a man aged 18 to 30 with type 1 diabetes. The chain recombines TRBV6-1 with TRBJ2-1, with 16 bases fitting TRBD2. The CDR3 sequence: CASSEAHGTSGRANEQFF. CDR3 bases: TGTGCCAGCAGTGAAGCGCATGGGACTAGCGGGAGGGCCAATGAGCAGTTCTTC.